This section outlines one T cell receptor beta chain sequence together with its context. This sample stems from a study of blood T cell repertoires in COVID-19. Overall study context: Both acute and convalescent COVID-19 samples were obtained from the United States, Italy and Spain. From T cells, B-cell-depleted T cells, or PBMCs came the material, which was cDNA or gDNA.

Original handling: Estimates of nucleated cell counts were drawn from the amplification of reference gene primers. The data were produced by immunoSEQ multiplex PCR, yet TCRdb's version contains in-frame clones alone and is incomplete. Clone size and the V and J calls come from that table; the DNA yielded D and trimming. The table includes over 85,000 clones, roughly 91% detected once. There are 15 residues in the CDR3. Looked up from germline, CDR1 is SEHNR and CDR2 is FQNEAQ (reference sequence). Trimming cost V 0 bases and J 5 bases, with 8 bases left between them. J is TRBJ1-6 and V is TRBV7-9; possibly TRBD1 for D (5 bases). The origin of this receptor is an elderly woman with active COVID-19. Sequenced sample: peripheral blood. The CDR3 DNA follows: TGTGCCAGCAGCTTAGCCGGGGGGAATAATTCACCCCTCCACTTT. This translates into CASSLAGGNNSPLHF.